A single sample gave rise to the 2 T cell receptor beta chains below, sequenced in a study of human T cells and chemical hapten exposure. Each CDR3 protein gets one entry after TCRdb re-called the RACE reads with MiXCR. This table has approximately 370,000 distinct CDR3 sequences, around 5.5% appearing once. Time point denoted: pre-sensitization, week 0. Noted treatment: therapeutic diphenylcyclopropenone sensitization with weekly scalp DPC. Specimen: whole blood, collected in connection with sensitization to the hapten diphenylcyclopropenone (DPC). These receptors were collected from a woman between 18 and 29 years old with alopecia areata. Some clones in this sample may be carry-over from other donors' samples.

Ten or more counts support this clonotype. The chain carries TRBV12-3 or TRBV12-4 and TRBJ1-1; 9 bases align to TRBD1. After removal of 3 bases from V and 5 bases from J, the junction contained 10 bases not matched to a gene. This CDR3 region has 16 residues. The CDR3 sequence is CASSFPSGQGWTEAFF. CDR3 DNA sequence: TGTGCCAGCAGTTTCCCCTCGGGACAGGGTTGGACTGAAGCTTTCTTT.

This clonotype was seen repeatedly, ten times or more. V is TRBV7-2 and J is TRBJ1-2; 10 nucleotides align to TRBD1. The CDR3 contains 13 residues. V lost 5 bases and J lost 6; bases outside the gene matches: 3. The germline CDR1 and CDR2 sequences are SGHTA and FQGNSA. DNA for the CDR3: TGTGCCAGCAGCCCGGACAGGGGGGATGGCTACACCTTC. Its protein is CASSPDRGDGYTF.